This TCR beta chain originates from a study of PD-L1 blockade in urothelial cancer (dated by TCRdb to 2016 to 2017). Regarding the research as a whole: All patients started therapy around 2014 and received atezolizumab 1,200 mg intravenously every 3 weeks. About nine tenths of the roughly 29 patients were identified as males with urothelial cancer of bladder origin, and a prior smoking history was reported by 18 of 29 patients. Patients had an ECOG performance status of 0 or 1 and had received between 0 and 3 prior chemotherapy regimens. Blood samples were analyzed 3 weeks after the start of treatment (second dose) and 6 weeks after the start of treatment. A median of about 150,000 T cells and 80,000 to 95,000 unique TCRs was obtained from blood samples, and a median clonality of approximately 0.08 was observed. An exploratory multi-omic analysis was conducted of the somatic, immune and clinical correlates of response to PD-L1 blockade with atezolizumab in urothelial cancer. Pretreatment tumor samples, along with matched peripheral blood serially collected before and after atezolizumab treatment, were subjected to TCR sequencing. Durable clinical benefit was defined as progression-free survival longer than 6 months, and TCR features were also tested against progression-free and overall survival. In the same patients who had TCR sequencing, pretreatment tumors also underwent whole exome sequencing and RNA sequencing. Durable clinical benefit was achieved by nine patients and was not achieved by 20 patients. Pretreatment blood TCR-seq was available for twenty-nine patients, at least one posttreatment blood collection was obtained for some 25 patients, and tumor TCR-seq was available for some 25 patients.

Points on this clone: Its target antigen remains unknown. A read error may produce the germline difference seen at one junction end.

Synthetic TCR analog templates were spiked into each PCR to estimate absolute template abundance from read counts. The immunoSEQ assay used bias-controlled V and J gene primers to amplify TCRbeta CDR3 regions from genomic DNA. Sequencing of rearranged TCRbeta segments was performed at approximately 20X coverage. From the authors' description of their analysis: Clustering was used to correct sequencing errors, and CDR3s were annotated against IMGT so that V, D and J genes could be assigned. Downstream analyses used only productive TCRbeta rearrangements, leaving out any out-of-frame or stop-codon sequences. Clonality was calculated as one minus the Shannon entropy normalized by the log of the number of unique productive sequences. Clones differing between time points or between blood and tumor were identified using Fisher's exact test with Benjamini-Hochberg correction, with an adjusted p below 0.01 applied as the threshold. Held by TCRdb, this immuneACCESS table contains in-frame sequences only and omits some clones. Under half of the omission traces to an unresolved V gene where checked; the cause of the rest is unknown. The V and J calls and clone size were taken over from that table, and D and trimming were inferred from the DNA. Here the sample has tens of thousands of clones; approximately 86% occur a single time. The top ten clonotypes cover more than 13% of the sample.

The germline V gene encodes CDR1 SQVTM and CDR2 ANQGSEA. The CDR3 covers 13 residues, taking in both the cysteine and the phenylalanine. Only the CDR3 DNA stays, 39 bases, in frame from base 1. Sample time point, as interpreted from the label and publication: pretreatment peripheral blood. A total of roughly 31 patients with locally advanced or metastatic urothelial carcinoma, treated at Memorial Sloan Kettering on a trial protocol, made up the cohort. Peripheral blood mononuclear cells were collected pretreatment and during treatment, with between 1 and 8 total time points per patient. The Qiagen DNeasy Blood extraction kit was used to purify genomic DNA from total PBMCs and tumor samples. PBMCs were collected pretreatment and during treatment and were isolated and stored as previously described. Here is what the overall study found, with its caveats: Small sample size (n ≈ 29) and many exploratory analyses mean the results are intended to be hypothesis-generating. Improved progression-free and overall survival was found to be associated with pretreatment peripheral blood TCR clonality below the median. At 3 weeks after the start of treatment, tumor-associated TCR clones in peripheral blood had expanded more in patients with durable benefit (n ≈ 24, p = 0.022).

The sequence was collected from a man between 60 and 70 years old with urothelial cancer. The specimen comprised PBMCs, sampled around atezolizumab (anti-PD-L1) treatment. Recombination linked TRBV29-1 to TRBJ1-2; TRBD1 fits 10 bases in the junction. The sequence in DNA is TGCAGCGTTTTGACAGGGGGCATAAGTGGCCACACCTTC. Protein translation: CSVLTGGISGHTF.